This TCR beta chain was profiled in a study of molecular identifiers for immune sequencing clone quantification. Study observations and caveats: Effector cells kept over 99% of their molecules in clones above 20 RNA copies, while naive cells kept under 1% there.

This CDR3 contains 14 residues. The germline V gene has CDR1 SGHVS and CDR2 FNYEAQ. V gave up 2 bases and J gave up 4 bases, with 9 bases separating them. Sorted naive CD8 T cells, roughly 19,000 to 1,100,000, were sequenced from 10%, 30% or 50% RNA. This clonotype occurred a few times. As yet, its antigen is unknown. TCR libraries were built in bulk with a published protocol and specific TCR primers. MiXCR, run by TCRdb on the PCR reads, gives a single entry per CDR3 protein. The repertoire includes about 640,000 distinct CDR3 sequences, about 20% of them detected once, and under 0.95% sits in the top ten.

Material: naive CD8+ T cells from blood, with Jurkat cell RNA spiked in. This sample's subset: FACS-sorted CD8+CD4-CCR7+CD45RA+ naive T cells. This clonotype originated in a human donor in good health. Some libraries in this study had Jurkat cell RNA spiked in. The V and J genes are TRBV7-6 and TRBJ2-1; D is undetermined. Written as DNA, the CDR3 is TGTGCCAGCAGCTTAAGTCAGAAATACAATGAGCAGTTCTTC. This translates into CASSLSQKYNEQFF.